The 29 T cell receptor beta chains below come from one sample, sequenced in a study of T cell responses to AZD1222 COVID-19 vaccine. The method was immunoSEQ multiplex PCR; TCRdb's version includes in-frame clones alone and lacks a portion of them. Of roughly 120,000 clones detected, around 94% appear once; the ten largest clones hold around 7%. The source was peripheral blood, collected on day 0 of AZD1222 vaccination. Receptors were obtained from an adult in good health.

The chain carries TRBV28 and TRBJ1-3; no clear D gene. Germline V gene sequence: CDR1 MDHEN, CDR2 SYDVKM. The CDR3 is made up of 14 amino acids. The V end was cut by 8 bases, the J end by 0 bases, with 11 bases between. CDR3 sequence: CASREGPSGNTIYF. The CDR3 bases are TGTGCCAGCCGGGAGGGTCCCTCTGGAAACACCATATATTTT.

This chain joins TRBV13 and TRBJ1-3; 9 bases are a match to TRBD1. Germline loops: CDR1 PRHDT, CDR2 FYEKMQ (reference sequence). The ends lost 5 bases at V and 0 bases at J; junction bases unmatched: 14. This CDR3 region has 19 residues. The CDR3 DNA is TGTGCCAGCAGCCTACTGGTGGGGACAGGGCCCTTCTCTGGAAACACCATATATTTT. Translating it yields CASSLLVGTGPFSGNTIYF.

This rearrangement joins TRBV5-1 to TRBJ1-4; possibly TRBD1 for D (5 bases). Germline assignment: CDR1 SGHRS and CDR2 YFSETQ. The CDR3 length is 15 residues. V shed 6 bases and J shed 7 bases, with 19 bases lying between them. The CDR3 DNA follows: TGCGCCAGCACCTCAACCGGGGCGTCCGGTGAAAAACTGTTTTTT. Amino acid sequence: CASTSTGASGEKLFF.

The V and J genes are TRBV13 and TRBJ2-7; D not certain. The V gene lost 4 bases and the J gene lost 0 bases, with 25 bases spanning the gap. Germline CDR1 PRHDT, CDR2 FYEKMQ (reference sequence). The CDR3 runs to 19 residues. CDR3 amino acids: CASSSQGIFSGLSSYEQYF. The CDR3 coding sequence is TGTGCCAGCAGCTCCCAAGGAATTTTCAGTGGGCTAAGCTCCTACGAGCAGTACTTC.

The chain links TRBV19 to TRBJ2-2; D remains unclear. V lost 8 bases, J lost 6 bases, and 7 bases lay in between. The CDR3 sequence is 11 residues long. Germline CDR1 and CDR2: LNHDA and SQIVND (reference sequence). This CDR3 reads CASLGAGELFF. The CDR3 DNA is TGTGCCAGTCTTGGTGCCGGGGAGCTGTTTTTT.

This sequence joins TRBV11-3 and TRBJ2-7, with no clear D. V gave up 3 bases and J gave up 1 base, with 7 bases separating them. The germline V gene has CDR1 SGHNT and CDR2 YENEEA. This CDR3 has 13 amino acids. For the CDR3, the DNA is TGTGCCAGCAGCTTTCGCGGATCCTACGAGCAGTACTTC. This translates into CASSFRGSYEQYF. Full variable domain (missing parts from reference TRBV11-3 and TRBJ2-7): EAGVVQSPRYKIIEKKQPVAFWCNPISGHNTLYWYLQNLGQGPELLIRYENEEAVDDSQLPKDRFSAERLKGVDSTLKIQPAELGDSAVYLCASSFRGSYEQYFGPGTRLTVT.

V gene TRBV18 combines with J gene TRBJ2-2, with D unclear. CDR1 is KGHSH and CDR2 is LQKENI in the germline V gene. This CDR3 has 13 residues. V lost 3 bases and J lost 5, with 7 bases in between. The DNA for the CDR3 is TGTGCCAGCTCACCTCTAGAAACCGGGGAGCTGTTTTTT. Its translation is CASSPLETGELFF.

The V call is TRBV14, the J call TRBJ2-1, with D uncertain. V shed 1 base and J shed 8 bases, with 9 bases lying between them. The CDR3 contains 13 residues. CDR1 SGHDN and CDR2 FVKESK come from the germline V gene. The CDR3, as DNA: TGTGCCAGCAGCCAAGCCCGCATGGATGAGCAGTTCTTC. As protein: CASSQARMDEQFF.

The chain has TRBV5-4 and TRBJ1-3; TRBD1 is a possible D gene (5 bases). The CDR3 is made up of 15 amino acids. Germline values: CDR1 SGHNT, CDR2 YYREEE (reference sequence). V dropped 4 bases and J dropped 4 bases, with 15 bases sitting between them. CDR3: CASSHLGDEGNTIYF. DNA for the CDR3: TGTGCCAGCAGCCACCTGGGGGACGAGGGAAACACCATATATTTT.

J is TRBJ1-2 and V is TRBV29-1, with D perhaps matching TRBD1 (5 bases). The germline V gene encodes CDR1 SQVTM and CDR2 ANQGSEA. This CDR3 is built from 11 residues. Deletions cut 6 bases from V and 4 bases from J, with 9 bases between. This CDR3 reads CSVQGLYGYTF. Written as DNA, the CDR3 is TGCAGCGTCCAGGGCCTCTATGGCTACACCTTC. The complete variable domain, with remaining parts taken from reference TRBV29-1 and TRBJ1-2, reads SAVISQKPSRDICQRGTSLTIQCQVDSQVTMMFWYRQQPGQSLTLIATANQGSEATYESGFVIDKFPISRPNLTFSTLTVSNMSPEDSSIYLCSVQGLYGYTFGSGTRLTVV.

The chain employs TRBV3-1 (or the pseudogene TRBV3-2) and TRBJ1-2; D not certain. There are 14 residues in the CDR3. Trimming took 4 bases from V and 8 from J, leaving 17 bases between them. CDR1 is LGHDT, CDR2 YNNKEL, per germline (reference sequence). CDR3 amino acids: CASSLGLRARGYTF. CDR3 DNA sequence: TGTGCCAGCAGCCTGGGATTGAGGGCCCGGGGCTACACCTTC.

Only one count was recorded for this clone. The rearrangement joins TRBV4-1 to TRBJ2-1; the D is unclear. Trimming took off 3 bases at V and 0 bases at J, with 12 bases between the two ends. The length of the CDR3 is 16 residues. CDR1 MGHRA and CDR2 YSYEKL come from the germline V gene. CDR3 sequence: CASSQNAPSSYNEQFF. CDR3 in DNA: TGCGCCAGCAGCCAGAACGCCCCGAGCTCCTACAATGAGCAGTTCTTC.

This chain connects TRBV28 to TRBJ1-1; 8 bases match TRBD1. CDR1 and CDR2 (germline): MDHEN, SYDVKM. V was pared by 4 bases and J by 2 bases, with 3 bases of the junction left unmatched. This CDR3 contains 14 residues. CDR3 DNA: TGTGCCAGCAGTTCCTCAGGGGGCAACACTGAAGCTTTCTTT. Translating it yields CASSSSGGNTEAFF.

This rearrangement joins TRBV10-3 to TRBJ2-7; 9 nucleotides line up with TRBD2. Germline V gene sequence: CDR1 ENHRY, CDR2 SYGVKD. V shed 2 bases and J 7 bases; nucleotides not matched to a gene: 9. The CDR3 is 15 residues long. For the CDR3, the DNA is TGTGCCATCAGTGAGAGAGCGGGAGGTATGGGAGAGCAGTACTTC. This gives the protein CAISERAGGMGEQYF.

Here the CDR3 reads CASSQEGSGIYNEQFF. Written as DNA, the CDR3 is TGTGCCAGCAGCCAAGAGGGTAGCGGCATATACAATGAGCAGTTCTTC. The chain carries TRBV11-3 and TRBJ2-1; the D gene is possibly TRBD2 (6 bases). The CDR3 sequence is 16 residues long. V was shortened by 5 bases and J by 4 bases, with 18 bases between the two germline ends. CDR1 is SGHNT and CDR2 is YENEEA in the germline V gene.

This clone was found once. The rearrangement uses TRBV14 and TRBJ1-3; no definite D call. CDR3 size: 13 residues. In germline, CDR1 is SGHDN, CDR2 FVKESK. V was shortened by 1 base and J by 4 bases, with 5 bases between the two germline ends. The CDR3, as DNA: TGTGCCAGCAGCCAAGGTTGGGGAAACACCATATATTTT. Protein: CASSQGWGNTIYF.

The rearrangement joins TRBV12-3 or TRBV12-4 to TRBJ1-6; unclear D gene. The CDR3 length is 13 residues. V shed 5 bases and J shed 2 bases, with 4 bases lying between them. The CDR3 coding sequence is TGTGCCAGCAGTCCCCCCTATAATTCACCCCTCCACTTT. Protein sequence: CASSPPYNSPLHF.

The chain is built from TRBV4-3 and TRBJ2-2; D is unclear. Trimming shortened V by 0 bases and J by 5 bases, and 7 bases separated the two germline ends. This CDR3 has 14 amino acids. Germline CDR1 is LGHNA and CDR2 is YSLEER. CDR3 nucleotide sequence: TGCGCCAGCAGCCAAGATACGGGTACCGGGGAGCTGTTTTTT. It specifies CASSQDTGTGELFF.

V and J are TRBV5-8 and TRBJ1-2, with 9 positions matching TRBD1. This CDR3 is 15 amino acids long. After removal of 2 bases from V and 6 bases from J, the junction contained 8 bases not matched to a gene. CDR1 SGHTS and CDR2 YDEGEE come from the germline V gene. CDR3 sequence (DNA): TGTGCCAGCAGCTTTTGGGACAGGGACTCGGATGGCTACACCTTC. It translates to CASSFWDRDSDGYTF.

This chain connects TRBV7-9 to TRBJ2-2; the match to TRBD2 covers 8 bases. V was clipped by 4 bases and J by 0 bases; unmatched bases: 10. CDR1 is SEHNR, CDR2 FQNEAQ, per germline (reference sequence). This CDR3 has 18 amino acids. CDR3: CASSSPAGTRANTGELFF. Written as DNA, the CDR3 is TGTGCCAGCAGCTCCCCCGCGGGGACTAGGGCGAACACCGGGGAGCTGTTTTTT.

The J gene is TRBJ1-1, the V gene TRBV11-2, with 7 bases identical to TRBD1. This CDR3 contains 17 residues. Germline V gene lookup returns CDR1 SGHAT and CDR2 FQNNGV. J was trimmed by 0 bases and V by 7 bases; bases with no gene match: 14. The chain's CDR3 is CASIPTGFVYMNTEAFF. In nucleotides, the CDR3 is TGTGCCAGCATCCCGACAGGGTTTGTCTACATGAACACTGAAGCTTTCTTT.

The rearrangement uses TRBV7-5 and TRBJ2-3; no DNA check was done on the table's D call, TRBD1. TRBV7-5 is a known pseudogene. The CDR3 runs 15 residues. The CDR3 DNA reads TGTGTCAGAAGCCCGCTAATCCGAAAGGGGGATACGCAGTATTTT. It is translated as CVRSPLIRKGDTQYF.

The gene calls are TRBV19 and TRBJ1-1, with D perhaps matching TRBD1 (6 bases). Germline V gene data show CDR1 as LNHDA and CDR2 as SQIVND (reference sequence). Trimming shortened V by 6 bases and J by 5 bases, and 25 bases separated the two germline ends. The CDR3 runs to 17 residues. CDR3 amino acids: CASSKTTSGARGTEAFF. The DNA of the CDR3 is TGTGCCAGTAGCAAAACGACAAGTGGGGCTAGGGGGACTGAAGCTTTCTTT.

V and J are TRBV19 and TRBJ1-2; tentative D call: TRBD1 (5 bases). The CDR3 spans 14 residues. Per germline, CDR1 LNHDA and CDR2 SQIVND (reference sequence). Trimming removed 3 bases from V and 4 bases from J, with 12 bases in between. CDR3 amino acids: CASSIGGAPYGYTF. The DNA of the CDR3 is TGTGCCAGTAGTATTGGAGGGGCCCCCTATGGCTACACCTTC.

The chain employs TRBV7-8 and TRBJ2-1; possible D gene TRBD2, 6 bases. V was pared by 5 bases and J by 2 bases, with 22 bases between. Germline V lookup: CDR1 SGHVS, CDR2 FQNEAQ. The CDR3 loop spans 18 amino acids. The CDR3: CASSPGGYSAAPYNEQFF. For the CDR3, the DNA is TGTGCCAGCAGCCCCGGAGGGTATAGCGCGGCCCCCTACAATGAGCAGTTCTTC.

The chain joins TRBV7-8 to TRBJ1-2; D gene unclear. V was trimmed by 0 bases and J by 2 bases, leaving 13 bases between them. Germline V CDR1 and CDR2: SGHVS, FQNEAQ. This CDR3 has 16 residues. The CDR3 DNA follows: TGTGCCAGCAGCTTAGCGGTCGGCAGCCAGAACTATGGCTACACCTTC. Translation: CASSLAVGSQNYGYTF.

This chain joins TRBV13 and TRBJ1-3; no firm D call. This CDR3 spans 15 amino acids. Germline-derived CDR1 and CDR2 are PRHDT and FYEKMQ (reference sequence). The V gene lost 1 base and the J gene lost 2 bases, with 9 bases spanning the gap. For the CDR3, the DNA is TGTGCCAGCAGCTTAGACGGGGTTACTGGAAACACCATATATTTT. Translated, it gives CASSLDGVTGNTIYF.

In DNA form, the CDR3 reads TGCGCCAGCAGCCTTGCCAGGGATGAGCAGTTCTTC. This sequence encodes CASSLARDEQFF. The J gene is TRBJ2-1, the V gene TRBV5-1, with a weak D call TRBD1 (5 bases). The CDR3 runs to 12 residues. Trimming pared 4 bases from V and 8 bases from J, leaving 10 bases between. Germline V gives CDR1 SGHRS, CDR2 YFSETQ.

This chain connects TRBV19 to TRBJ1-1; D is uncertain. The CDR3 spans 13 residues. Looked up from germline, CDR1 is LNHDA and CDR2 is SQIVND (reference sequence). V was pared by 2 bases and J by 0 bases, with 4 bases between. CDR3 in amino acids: CASSIQLNTEAFF. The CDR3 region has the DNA TGTGCCAGTAGTATACAGCTGAACACTGAAGCTTTCTTT.